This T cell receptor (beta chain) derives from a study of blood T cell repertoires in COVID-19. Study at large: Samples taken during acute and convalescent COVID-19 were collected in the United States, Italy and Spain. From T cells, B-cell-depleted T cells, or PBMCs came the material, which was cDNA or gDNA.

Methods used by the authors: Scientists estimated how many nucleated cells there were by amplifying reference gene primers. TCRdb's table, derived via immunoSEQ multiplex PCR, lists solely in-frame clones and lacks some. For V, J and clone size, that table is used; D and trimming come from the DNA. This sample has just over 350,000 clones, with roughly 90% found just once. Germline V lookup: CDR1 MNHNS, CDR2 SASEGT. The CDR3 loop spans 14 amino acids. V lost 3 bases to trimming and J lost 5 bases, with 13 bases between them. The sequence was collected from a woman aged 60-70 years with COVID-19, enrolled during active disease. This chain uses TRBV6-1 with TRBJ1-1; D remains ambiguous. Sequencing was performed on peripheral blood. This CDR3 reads CASSELVWETEAFF. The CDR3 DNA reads TGTGCCAGCAGTGAGCTGGTATGGGAGACTGAAGCTTTCTTT.